Below, 21 T cell receptor beta chains from the same sample are listed, as sequenced in a study of blood T cell repertoires in COVID-19. Repertoires were generated with immunoSEQ multiplex PCR, while TCRdb's copy carries only in-frame clones and drops some. The table has about 250,000 clones, approximately 89% seen once. Material: peripheral blood. The origin of the receptors is a young woman with COVID-19, enrolled during active disease.

The sample holds one count of this clone. The chain links TRBV2 to TRBJ1-4, with D possibly being TRBD1 (6 bases). This CDR3 region has 13 residues. The V gene's germline CDR1 is SNHLY and CDR2 FYNNEI. V shed 5 bases and J shed 2 bases, with 6 bases lying between them. CDR3 bases: TGTGCCAGCAGTACAGGGACTAATGAAAAACTGTTTTTT. Amino acid sequence: CASSTGTNEKLFF.

The rearrangement links TRBV7-9 to TRBJ2-7; the match to TRBD1 covers 7 bases. This CDR3 has 14 amino acids. Germline CDR1 reads SEHNR; CDR2 reads FQNEAQ (reference sequence). V lost 1 base, J lost 5 bases, and 5 bases stayed unmatched. The CDR3 reads CASSLGRGTDEQYF. CDR3 DNA sequence: TGTGCCAGCAGCTTAGGCAGGGGGACGGACGAGCAGTACTTC.

This clone was detected once. The rearrangement uses TRBV10-1 and TRBJ2-1, with TRBD2 as a possible D gene (6 bases). There are 14 residues in the CDR3. Trimming shortened V by 6 bases and J by 2 bases, and 11 bases separated the two germline ends. Germline loops: CDR1 WNHNN, CDR2 SYGVQD (reference sequence). The CDR3 DNA sequence: TGCGCCAGCAGCCCTAGCGAGGCCTACAATGAGCAGTTCTTC. Translated: CASSPSEAYNEQFF.

This clone was seen a few times. The chain carries TRBV13 and TRBJ2-2; 10 nucleotides agree with TRBD2. V gave up 5 bases and J gave up 7 bases; unmatched junction bases: 10. This CDR3 has 16 amino acids. Per germline, CDR1 PRHDT and CDR2 FYEKMQ (reference sequence). CDR3 bases: TGTGCCAGCAGCCCGCCTAGCGGGAGCGGGAGCGGGGAGCTGTTTTTT. The encoded protein is CASSPPSGSGSGELFF.

The chain couples TRBV10-1 to TRBJ2-4, with 8 bases that match TRBD1. Per the germline V gene, CDR1 is WNHNN and CDR2 is SYGVQD (reference sequence). The trim removed 9 bases at V and 8 bases at J, leaving 0 bases unmatched. CDR3 length: 10 residues. CDR3 residues: CARQGDIQYF. The CDR3 DNA is TGCGCCAGACAGGGGGACATTCAGTACTTC.

The chain joins TRBV29-1 to TRBJ2-2; 7 bases fit TRBD2. V was pared by 4 bases and J by 3 bases, with 5 bases of the junction left unmatched. The CDR3 is made up of 14 amino acids. The germline V gene has CDR1 SQVTM and CDR2 ANQGSEA. CDR3 DNA sequence: TGCAGCGTTGGTCGGGGGGACCACACCGGGGAGCTGTTTTTT. It translates to CSVGRGDHTGELFF.

This chain joins TRBV19 and TRBJ1-1, with 10 bases matching TRBD1. Looked up from germline, CDR1 is LNHDA and CDR2 is SQIVND (reference sequence). The CDR3 has 16 amino acids. V was pared by 1 base and J by 4 bases, with 6 bases of the junction left unmatched. The CDR3 is CASSIGTGGGRTEAFF. In DNA form, the CDR3 reads TGTGCCAGTAGTATAGGGACAGGGGGTGGTCGCACTGAAGCTTTCTTT.

This clone was counted once. The chain has TRBV4-3 and TRBJ2-7; tentatively, D is TRBD1 (6 bases). Trimming took 0 bases from V and 2 from J, leaving 11 bases between them. The CDR3 totals 15 residues. In germline, CDR1 is LGHNA, CDR2 YSLEER. The CDR3 protein is CASSQDGTTTYEQYF. Written as DNA, the CDR3 is TGCGCCAGCAGCCAAGATGGGACAACAACCTACGAGCAGTACTTC.

The sample holds one count of this clone. The CDR3 region is CASRRGTDPGNTIYF. CDR3 sequence (DNA): TGTGCCAGCAGACGGGGGACAGACCCGGGAAACACCATATATTTT. The chain is built from TRBV6-5 and TRBJ1-3; 7 bases agree with TRBD1. This CDR3 has 15 residues. Trimming removed 6 bases from V and 4 bases from J; junction bases left unmatched: 9. Germline V gene data show CDR1 as MNHEY and CDR2 as SVGAGI.

Written as DNA, the CDR3 is TGTGCCAGCAGTTTACGACAGGGGGAAAATGAAAAACTGTTTTTT. It encodes CASSLRQGENEKLFF. The V gene is TRBV27, the J gene TRBJ1-4; 9 bases match TRBD1. Germline CDR1 MNHEY, CDR2 SMNVEV (reference sequence). The CDR3 length is 15 residues. Germline trimming cut 2 bases from V and 5 bases from J; bases unmatched to any gene: 3.

The CDR3 loop reads CASSQGLAESQETQYF. The CDR3, as DNA: TGCGCCAGCAGCCAAGGACTAGCGGAGAGCCAAGAGACCCAGTACTTC. The rearrangement joins TRBV4-1 to TRBJ2-5, with TRBD2 identical over 9 bases. The CDR3 runs 16 residues. Trimming at V came to 1 base and at J to 1 base, leaving 4 bases not matched to a gene. Germline V gene lookup returns CDR1 MGHRA and CDR2 YSYEKL.

The V call is TRBV10-2, the J call TRBJ2-2; 9 nucleotides line up with TRBD2. Trimming at V came to 4 bases and at J to 6 bases, leaving 3 bases not matched to a gene. The CDR3 spans 14 residues. Per the germline V gene, CDR1 is WSHSY and CDR2 is SAAADI. The CDR3 loop reads CASSARLAAGELFF. The CDR3 DNA sequence: TGCGCCAGCAGTGCCCGACTAGCGGCCGGGGAGCTGTTTTTT.

The V call is TRBV5-4, the J call TRBJ2-1, with D possibly matching TRBD1 (5 bases). CDR3 length: 14 amino acids. V was pared by 0 bases and J by 7 bases, with 11 bases between. The germline gives CDR1 SGHNT, CDR2 YYREEE (reference sequence). The CDR3 DNA reads as TGTGCCAGCAGCTTGGTTCAGGGTAATAATGAGCAGTTCTTC. Amino acids: CASSLVQGNNEQFF.

The chain has TRBV4-3 and TRBJ2-6, with 7 bases fitting TRBD2. Germline CDR1 reads LGHNA; CDR2 reads YSLEER. Trimming took 0 bases from V and 2 from J; bases not matched to a gene: 4. This CDR3 region has 17 residues. CDR3 in amino acids: CASSQEASGTGANVLTF. The CDR3 DNA reads as TGCGCCAGCAGCCAAGAAGCTAGCGGAACTGGGGCCAACGTCCTGACTTTC.

The genes are TRBV5-8 and TRBJ1-1, with a weak D call TRBD1 (6 bases). The CDR3 loop spans 14 amino acids. Trimming took 4 bases from V and 1 from J, leaving 11 bases between them. Germline V gene sequence: CDR1 SGHTS, CDR2 YDEGEE. CDR3 sequence (DNA): TGTGCCAGCAGCCCGGGACACTCGAACACTGAAGCTTTCTTT. Translating gives CASSPGHSNTEAFF.

A word on this clone: The junction differs from germline at one of its ends, possibly a read error. The chain joins TRBV20-1 to TRBJ1-6; perhaps TRBD1 as D (5 bases). Germline V lookup: CDR1 DFQATT, CDR2 SNEGSKA (reference sequence). The CDR3 is 17 residues long. CDR3 coding DNA: TGCAGTGCTAGTCGCGTAGTTGGACACTCCAATAATTCACCCCTCCACTTT. This sequence encodes CSASRVVGHSNNSPLHF.

The chain links TRBV19 to TRBJ2-2, with unresolved D. The germline V gene has CDR1 LNHDA and CDR2 SQIVND (reference sequence). The CDR3 is 14 residues long. With 1 base removed from V and 2 bases from J, the gap between germline ends came to 5 bases. Here the CDR3 reads CASSIVHNTGELFF. The CDR3 DNA reads TGTGCCAGTAGTATAGTACATAACACCGGGGAGCTGTTTTTT.

The chain is built from TRBV6-5 and TRBJ1-1; D is unresolved. V lost 2 bases to trimming and J lost 5 bases, with 12 bases between them. Germline V gene data show CDR1 as MNHEY and CDR2 as SVGAGI. The CDR3 consists of 14 residues. In DNA form, the CDR3 reads TGTGCCAGCAGTTACGTGGCGGGTAGAACTGAAGCTTTCTTT. Translating gives CASSYVAGRTEAFF.

V usage is TRBV5-4 and J usage is TRBJ2-5; TRBD2 agrees at 7 bases. V lost 2 bases to trimming and J lost 5 bases; unmatched junction nucleotides: 9. Germline V gives CDR1 SGHNT, CDR2 YYREEE (reference sequence). This CDR3 comprises 15 residues. CDR3 loop: CASSFSGRSGETQYF. The CDR3 DNA sequence: TGTGCCAGCAGCTTCTCCGGGAGGTCGGGTGAGACCCAGTACTTC.

V and J are TRBV29-1 and TRBJ2-1, with a weak D call TRBD1 (6 bases). This CDR3 comprises 16 residues. Germline loops: CDR1 SQVTM, CDR2 ANQGSEA. V was cut by 6 bases and J by 1 base, with 19 bases left in between. DNA of the CDR3: TGCAGCGTAACAGGGTTCAACCCCAGGTCCTACAATGAGCAGTTCTTC. This sequence encodes CSVTGFNPRSYNEQFF.

This chain joins TRBV7-5 and TRBJ2-6; the D call TRBD2 from the table was never checked on the DNA. TRBV7-5 is marked as a pseudogene. The CDR3 consists of 19 residues. CDR3 amino acids: CARSPGYRVPFSGANVLTF. The CDR3 region has the DNA TGTGCCAGAAGCCCCGGTTATCGCGTCCCATTCTCTGGGGCCAACGTCCTGACTTTC.